This T cell receptor beta chain was found in a study of blood T cells in healthy people across ages (dated by TCRdb to the mid-2010s). Looking at the study overall: Template switching captured roughly one uniquely barcoded TCR beta cDNA molecule per two T cells in model experiments. Age-related changes in TCR beta repertoire diversity were measured in the study by deep sequencing normalized with unique cDNA molecular identifiers. The donors were divided into four age groups: young (average approximately 17 years), middle-aged (almost 40), aged (roughly 60) and long-lived (82). Donors of different ages were randomly distributed across sequencing lanes to avoid experimental bias. Two additional independent replicas of 1 million unique cDNA reads from the same blood draw were analyzed for two donors (one aged 18 to 29 and one aged 80 or older).

On the study overall, not on this receptor specifically: Compared with the aged group, the long-lived group had more naive CD4+ T cells, fewer expanded clones and increased TCR diversity, suggesting age selection. Total diversity estimates from one million sequenced T cells were considered lower bounds and underestimates. As age increased, observed TCR beta diversity per million T cells dropped in a roughly linear way, and a significant reduction was already evident by age 40. Because the CMV infection status of the donors was unknown, age-related changes in expanded clonotypes may potentially have been confounded. Bulk unsorted PBMC profiling prevented conclusive comparison of naive and antigen-experienced compartments. There was a strong correlation between observed TCR beta diversity and the percentage of naive T cells measured by flow cytometry.

The donors were roughly 40 Caucasian individuals from Russia, aged roughly 6 to 90 years, who were systemically healthy. Each donor gave ten milliliters of peripheral blood, collected into EDTA-treated Vacutainer tubes. Ficoll-Paque density-gradient centrifugation was used to isolate PBMCs, with at least 7 million obtained per sample. Trizol reagent was used to extract total RNA from the PBMCs, yielding at least 5 micrograms per sample. The percentages of naive CD45RAhigh/CD27high T cells were determined by flow cytometry on a PBMC aliquot from every donor. The library was produced with 5' RACE. A second PCR of roughly 7 to 12 cycles was run with a J-beta primer mix and a sample-barcoded 5' primer. A template-switch 5' adaptor carrying 12 random nucleotides introduced a unique molecular identifier onto each TCR beta cDNA molecule. Each sample yielded at least 3 million CDR3-containing paired-end reads. First-strand cDNA synthesis was performed from all RNA using the Mint cDNA synthesis kit, with priming by a TRBC-specific oligonucleotide. All cDNA was treated with uracil-DNA glycosylase and then went through a first 18-cycle PCR with the universal primers M1SS and BC2_uni_R. Under the source paper's analysis protocol: Normalization of each sample was performed by random selection of 1 million high-quality reads, each carrying a distinct molecular identifier. Instead of being binned into consensus sequences, reads with shared molecular identifiers were discarded. CDR3 identification, clonotype clustering and error correction used MiTCR with a Q25 quality threshold and the strictest error-elimination algorithm. Lower-bound total TCR beta diversity was estimated with a nonparametric unseen species model using Euler transformation. TCRdb reworked the public reads: Q25 trimming with fastp, MiXCR clone assembly, productive beta chains retained. Identical CDR3 protein sequences are pooled into one entry, listed with their most common genes and DNA. The authors' filters were not applied to this entry. The sample profile shows around 2 million distinct CDR3 sequences; 35% to 50% of them were found once. The ten largest account for about 21% of the sample.

In this sample, this clonotype turned up once. Its recognized antigen is unknown. Base quality data are lacking; no much larger clone is found one base away. V lost 6 bases and J lost 0 bases; the stretch between them is 12 bases long. The CDR3 covers 15 residues, taking in both the cysteine and the phenylalanine. The sequence is cut down to CDR3 DNA, 45 bases in frame from base 1. The sample was blood. This TCR was sampled from a human donor in good health. The chain links TRBV12-3 or TRBV12-4 with TRBJ2-1; possibly the D gene is TRBD1, per 6 matching bases. Here is the DNA: TGTGCCAGCAGCGCAGGGGAAAACTCCTACAATGAGCAGTTCTTC. Its coded protein is CASSAGENSYNEQFF.